This T cell receptor beta chain was sequenced during a study of shared clonotypes between healthy human individuals. This table comes from immunoSEQ multiplex PCR, and its TCRdb copy is limited to in-frame clones, with some not included. The sample lists 2,500,000 or so clones, approximately 90% seen once, with roughly 0.14% in the top ten. Material: naive CD4+ T cells sorted from blood. This sample's subset: CD45RA+ positively selected. The TCR sequence derives from a man younger than 30 in good health.

CDR3 coding DNA: TGTGCCACCAGCAGCGGGACTAGCGGGAGGGCCTACAATGAGCAGTTCTTC. Translation gives CATSSGTSGRAYNEQFF. The chain joins TRBV15 to TRBJ2-1; the match to TRBD2 covers 16 bases. The germline V gene encodes CDR1 LNHNV and CDR2 YYDKDF (reference sequence). CDR3 size: 17 residues. V dropped 3 bases and J dropped 2; count of bases not matched to a gene: 1.